This TCR beta chain emerged from a study of blood T cell repertoires in COVID-19. Study context: The United States, Italy and Spain provided the acute and convalescent COVID-19 samples. The cDNA or gDNA used as material had been derived from T cells, B-cell-depleted T cells, or PBMCs.

This clone was counted only a few times. In the original analysis: Amplification from reference gene primers served as the basis for estimated nucleated cell counts. Produced via immunoSEQ multiplex PCR; TCRdb's table is partial and in-frame only. The V and J calls and clone size come from that table; D and trimming were worked out from the DNA. Among 70,000 to 100,000 clones listed, about 70% were seen once. CDR1 is ENHRY and CDR2 is SYGVKD in the germline V gene. The junction had 8 bases not matched to a gene; V was cut back by 6 bases and J by 0 bases. This CDR3 has 15 amino acids. This clonotype was obtained from a woman in her sixties in a cohort sampled during active or convalescent COVID-19. The chain has TRBV10-3 and TRBJ2-7; TRBD1 aligns across 7 bases. The material sequenced was peripheral blood. The CDR3 is CAIRAGTASSYEQYF. CDR3 bases: TGTGCCATCAGAGCCGGGACAGCGAGCTCCTACGAGCAGTACTTC.